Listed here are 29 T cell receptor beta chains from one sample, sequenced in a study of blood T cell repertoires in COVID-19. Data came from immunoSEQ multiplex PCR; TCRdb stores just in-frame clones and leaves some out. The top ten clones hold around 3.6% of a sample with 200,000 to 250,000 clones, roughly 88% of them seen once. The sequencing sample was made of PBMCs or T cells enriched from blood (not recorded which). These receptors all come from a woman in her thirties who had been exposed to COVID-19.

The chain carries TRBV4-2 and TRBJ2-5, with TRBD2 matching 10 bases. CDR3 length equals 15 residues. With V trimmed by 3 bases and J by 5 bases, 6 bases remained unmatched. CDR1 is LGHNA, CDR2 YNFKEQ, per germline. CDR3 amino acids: CASSQEEAGGETQYF. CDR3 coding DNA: TGTGCCAGCAGCCAGGAGGAAGCGGGAGGGGAGACCCAGTACTTC.

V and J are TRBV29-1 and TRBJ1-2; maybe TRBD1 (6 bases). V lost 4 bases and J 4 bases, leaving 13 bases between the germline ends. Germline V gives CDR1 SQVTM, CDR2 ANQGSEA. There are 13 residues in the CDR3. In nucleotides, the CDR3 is TGCAGCGTTGTGTGGGGGCCTGGCTATGGCTACACCTTC. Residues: CSVVWGPGYGYTF.

The CDR3 is CASSRQDNEKLFF. The DNA for the CDR3 is TGTGCCAGCAGCCGACAGGATAATGAAAAACTGTTTTTT. V is TRBV7-9 and J is TRBJ1-4, with D perhaps matching TRBD1 (6 bases). Germline-derived CDR1 and CDR2 are SEHNR and FQNEAQ (reference sequence). Trimming took off 5 bases at V and 4 bases at J, with 8 bases between the two ends. The CDR3 has 13 amino acids.

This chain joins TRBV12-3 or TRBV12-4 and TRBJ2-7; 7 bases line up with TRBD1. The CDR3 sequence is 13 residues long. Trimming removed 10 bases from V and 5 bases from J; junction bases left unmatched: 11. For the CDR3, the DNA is TGTGCCATCTCGACTGACAGGGCCCACGAGCAGTACTTC. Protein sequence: CAISTDRAHEQYF.

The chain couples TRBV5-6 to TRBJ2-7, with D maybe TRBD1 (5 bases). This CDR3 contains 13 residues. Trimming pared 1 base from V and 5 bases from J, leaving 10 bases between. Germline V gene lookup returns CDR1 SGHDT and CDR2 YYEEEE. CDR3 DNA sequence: TGTGCCAGCAGCTTGTCAGGGCGGAACGAGCAGTACTTC. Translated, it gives CASSLSGRNEQYF.

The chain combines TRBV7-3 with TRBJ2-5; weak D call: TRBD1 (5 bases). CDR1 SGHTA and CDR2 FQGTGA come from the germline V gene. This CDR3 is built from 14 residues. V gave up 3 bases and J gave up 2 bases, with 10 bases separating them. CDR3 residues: CASSFQGPQETQYF. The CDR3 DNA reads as TGTGCCAGCAGCTTTCAGGGCCCGCAAGAGACCCAGTACTTC.

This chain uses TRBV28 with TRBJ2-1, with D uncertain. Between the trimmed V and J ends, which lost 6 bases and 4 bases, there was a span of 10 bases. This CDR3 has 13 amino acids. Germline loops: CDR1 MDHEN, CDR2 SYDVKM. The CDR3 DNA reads TGTGCCAGCAGGGATGGCGGATACAATGAGCAGTTCTTC. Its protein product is CASRDGGYNEQFF.

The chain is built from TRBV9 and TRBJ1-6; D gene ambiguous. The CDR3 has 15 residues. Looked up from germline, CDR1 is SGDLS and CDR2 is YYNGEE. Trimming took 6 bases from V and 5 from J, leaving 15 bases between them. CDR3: CASKGPGRNNSPLHF. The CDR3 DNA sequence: TGTGCCAGCAAGGGTCCGGGGAGGAATAATTCACCCCTCCACTTT.

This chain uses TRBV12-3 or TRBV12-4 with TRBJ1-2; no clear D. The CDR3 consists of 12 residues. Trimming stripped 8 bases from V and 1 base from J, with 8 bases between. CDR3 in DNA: TGTGCCAGCGTGAGAAGTAACTATGGCTACACCTTC. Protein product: CASVRSNYGYTF.

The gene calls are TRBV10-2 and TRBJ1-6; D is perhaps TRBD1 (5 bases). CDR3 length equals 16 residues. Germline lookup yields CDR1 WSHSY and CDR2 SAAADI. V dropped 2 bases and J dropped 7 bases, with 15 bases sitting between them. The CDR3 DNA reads TGCGCCAGCAGTGAGGGAGGGACCCGAGGAAATTCACCCCTCCACTTT. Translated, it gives CASSEGGTRGNSPLHF.

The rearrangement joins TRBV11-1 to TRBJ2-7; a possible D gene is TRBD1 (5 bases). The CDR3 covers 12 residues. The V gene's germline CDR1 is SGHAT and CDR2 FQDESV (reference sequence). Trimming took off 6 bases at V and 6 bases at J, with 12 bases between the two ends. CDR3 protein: CASSSQGFEQYF. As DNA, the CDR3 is TGTGCCAGCAGTTCGCAGGGATTCGAGCAGTACTTC.

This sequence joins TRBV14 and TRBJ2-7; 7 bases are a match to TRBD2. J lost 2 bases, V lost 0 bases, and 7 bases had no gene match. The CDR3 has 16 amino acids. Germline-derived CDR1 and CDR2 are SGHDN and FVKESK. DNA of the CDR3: TGTGCCAGCAGCCAAGATCGGCTAGCGGTAGCCTACGAGCAGTACTTC. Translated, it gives CASSQDRLAVAYEQYF.

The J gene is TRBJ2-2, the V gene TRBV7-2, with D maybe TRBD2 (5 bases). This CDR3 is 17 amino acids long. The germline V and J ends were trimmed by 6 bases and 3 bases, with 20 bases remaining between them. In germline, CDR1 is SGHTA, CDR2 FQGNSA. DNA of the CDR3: TGTGCCAGCAGATCTAGTCCGGGGAGCTTGTACACCGGGGAGCTGTTTTTT. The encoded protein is CASRSSPGSLYTGELFF.

The CDR3 coding sequence is TGTGCCAGCAGCTTAGATAGGTATCGAGAGACAAAAACTGAAGCTTTCTTT. It yields the protein CASSLDRYRETKTEAFF. V gene TRBV11-2 combines with J gene TRBJ1-1, with unresolved D. The CDR3 has 17 amino acids. The germline CDR1 and CDR2 sequences are SGHAT and FQNNGV. V was trimmed by 0 bases and J by 5 bases, leaving 19 bases between them.

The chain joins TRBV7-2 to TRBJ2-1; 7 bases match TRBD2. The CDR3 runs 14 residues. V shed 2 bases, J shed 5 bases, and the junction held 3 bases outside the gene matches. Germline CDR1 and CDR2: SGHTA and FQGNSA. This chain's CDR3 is CASSLTSVHNEQFF. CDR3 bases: TGTGCCAGCAGCTTAACTAGCGTACACAATGAGCAGTTCTTC. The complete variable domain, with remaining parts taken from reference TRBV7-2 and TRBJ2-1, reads GAGVSQSPSNKVTEKGKDVELRCDPISGHTALYWYRQSLGQGLEFLIYFQGNSAPDKSGLPSDRFSAERTGGSVSTLTIQRTQQEDSAVYLCASSLTSVHNEQFFGPGTRLTVL.

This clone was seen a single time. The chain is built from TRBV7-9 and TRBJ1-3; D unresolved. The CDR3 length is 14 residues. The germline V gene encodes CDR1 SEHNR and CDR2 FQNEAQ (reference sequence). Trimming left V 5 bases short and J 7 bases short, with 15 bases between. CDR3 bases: TGTGCCAGCAGCCCAAGGAGTAGTAGGAACACCATATATTTT. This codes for CASSPRSSRNTIYF.

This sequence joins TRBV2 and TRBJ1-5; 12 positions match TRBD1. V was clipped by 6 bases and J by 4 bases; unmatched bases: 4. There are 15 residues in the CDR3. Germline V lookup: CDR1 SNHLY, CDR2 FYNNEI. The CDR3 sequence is CASRSGQGANQPQHF. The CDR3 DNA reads TGTGCCAGCAGATCGGGACAGGGGGCGAATCAGCCCCAGCATTTT.

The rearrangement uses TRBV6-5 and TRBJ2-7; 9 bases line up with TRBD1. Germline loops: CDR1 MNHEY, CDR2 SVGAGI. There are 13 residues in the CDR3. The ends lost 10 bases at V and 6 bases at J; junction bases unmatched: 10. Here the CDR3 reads CATGPGQGREQYF. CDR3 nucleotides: TGTGCCACCGGACCGGGACAGGGCCGCGAGCAGTACTTC.

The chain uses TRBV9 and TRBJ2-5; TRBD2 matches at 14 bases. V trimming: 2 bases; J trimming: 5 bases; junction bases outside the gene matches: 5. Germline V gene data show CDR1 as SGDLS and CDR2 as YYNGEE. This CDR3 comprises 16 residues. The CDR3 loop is CASSVTSGRAGETQYF. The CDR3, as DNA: TGTGCCAGCAGCGTGACTAGCGGGAGGGCCGGGGAGACCCAGTACTTC.

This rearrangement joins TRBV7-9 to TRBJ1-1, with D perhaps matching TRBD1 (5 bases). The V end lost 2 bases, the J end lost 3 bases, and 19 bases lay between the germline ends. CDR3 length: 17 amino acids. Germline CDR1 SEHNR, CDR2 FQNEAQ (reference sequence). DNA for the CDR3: TGTGCCAGCAGCTTAATTTTCGGGGGAGGTGGGGACACTGAAGCTTTCTTT. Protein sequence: CASSLIFGGGGDTEAFF.

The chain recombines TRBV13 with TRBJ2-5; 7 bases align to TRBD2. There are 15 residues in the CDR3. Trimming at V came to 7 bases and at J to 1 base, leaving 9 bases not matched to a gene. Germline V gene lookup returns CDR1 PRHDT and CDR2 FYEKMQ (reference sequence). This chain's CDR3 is CASTFHREAQETQYF. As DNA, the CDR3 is TGTGCCAGCACCTTCCACCGGGAGGCCCAAGAGACCCAGTACTTC.

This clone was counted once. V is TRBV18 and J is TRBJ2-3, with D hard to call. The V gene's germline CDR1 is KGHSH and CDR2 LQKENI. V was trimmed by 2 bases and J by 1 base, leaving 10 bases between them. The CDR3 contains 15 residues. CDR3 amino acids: CASSPYGTGTDTQYF. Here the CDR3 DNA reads TGTGCCAGCTCACCATACGGAACAGGCACAGATACGCAGTATTTT.

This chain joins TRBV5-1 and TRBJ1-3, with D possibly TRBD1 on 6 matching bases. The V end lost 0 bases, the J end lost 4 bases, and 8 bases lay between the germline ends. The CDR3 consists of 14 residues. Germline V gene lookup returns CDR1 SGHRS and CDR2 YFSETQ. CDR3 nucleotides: TGCGCCAGCAGCTTGGGGACAGACGGAAACACCATATATTTT. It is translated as CASSLGTDGNTIYF.

The CDR3 protein is CASSHLRGQGSGYTF. CDR3 coding DNA: TGTGCCAGCAGCCACCTTAGGGGACAGGGCTCTGGCTACACCTTC. The rearrangement joins TRBV9 to TRBJ1-2, with TRBD1 matching 9 bases. V gave up 4 bases and J gave up 7 bases; unmatched junction bases: 11. The CDR3 totals 15 residues. CDR1 is SGDLS, CDR2 YYNGEE, per germline. Filled out from reference TRBV9 and TRBJ1-2, the complete variable domain reads DSGVTQTPKHLITATGQRVTLRCSPRSGDLSVYWYQQSLDQGLQFLIQYYNGEERAKGNILERFSAQQFPDLHSELNLSSLELGDSALYFCASSHLRGQGSGYTFGSGTRLTVV.

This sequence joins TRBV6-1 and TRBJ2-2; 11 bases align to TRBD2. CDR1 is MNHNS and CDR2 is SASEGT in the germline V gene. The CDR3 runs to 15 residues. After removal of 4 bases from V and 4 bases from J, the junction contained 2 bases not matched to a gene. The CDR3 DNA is TGTGCCAGCAGTGTAGCGGGAGGGCCCACCGGGGAGCTGTTTTTT. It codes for CASSVAGGPTGELFF.

CDR3 sequence: CAWRYRHTEAFF. CDR3 DNA: TGTGCCTGGAGGTACAGGCACACTGAAGCTTTCTTT. The chain is built from TRBV30 and TRBJ1-1; possible D gene TRBD1, 5 bases. V was clipped by 3 bases and J by 3 bases, with 8 bases between them. The CDR3 contains 12 residues. Germline CDR1 and CDR2: GTSNPN and SVGIG (reference sequence).

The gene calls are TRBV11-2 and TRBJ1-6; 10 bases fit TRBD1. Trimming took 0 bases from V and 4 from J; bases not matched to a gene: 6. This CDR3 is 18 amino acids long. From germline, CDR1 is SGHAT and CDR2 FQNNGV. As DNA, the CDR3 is TGTGCCAGCAGCTTAGATTATCGGGACAGGGGTTATAATTCACCCCTCCACTTT. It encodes CASSLDYRDRGYNSPLHF.

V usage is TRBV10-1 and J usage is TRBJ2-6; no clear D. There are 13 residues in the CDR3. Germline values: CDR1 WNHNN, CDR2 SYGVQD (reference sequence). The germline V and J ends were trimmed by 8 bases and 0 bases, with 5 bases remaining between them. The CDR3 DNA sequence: TGCGCCAGCTCATCCTCTGGGGCCAACGTCCTGACTTTC. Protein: CASSSSGANVLTF.

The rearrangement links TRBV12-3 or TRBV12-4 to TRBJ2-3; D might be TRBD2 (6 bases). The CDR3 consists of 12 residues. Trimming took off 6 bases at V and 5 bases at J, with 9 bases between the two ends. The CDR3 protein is CASSPRGDTQYF. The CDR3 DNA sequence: TGTGCCAGCAGCCCGCGGGGAGATACGCAGTATTTT.